The clone carrying this TCR beta chain has ten or more counts. The data originate from a study of T-cell reconstitution after alpha-beta-depleted transplantation in children. TCRbeta library construction was performed incorporating unique molecular identifiers. A single record per CDR3 protein comes from TCRdb applying MiXCR to the PCR reads. The sample gives 200,000 to 300,000 distinct CDR3 sequences, approximately 12% of which show up once; about 2.6% is in the top ten. Deletions cut 2 bases from V and 5 bases from J, with 11 bases between. This CDR3 region has 13 residues. Germline CDR1 and CDR2: SGHKS and YYEKEE (reference sequence).

This clonotype originated in a human donor who donated a stem cell graft to a child with acute lymphoblastic leukemia. V and J are TRBV5-5 and TRBJ2-7; D remains ambiguous. The material sequenced was PBMCs from the stem cell graft donor, taken from the stem cell graft. The CDR3, as DNA: TGTGCCAGCAGCTTATCAAGGATCCACGAGCAGTACTTC. This sequence encodes CASSLSRIHEQYF.